The clone carrying this TCR beta chain was observed many times. The record originates from a study of Graves' ophthalmopathy and Graves' hyperthyroidism. RNA transcripts were the template, and TCR beta CDR3 regions were amplified from them. HTBI primers served in a first-round RT-PCR, which a second-round multiplex PCR followed. TCRdb used MiXCR to reprocess the multiplex PCR reads, holding one entry per CDR3 protein. Counted here are 400,000 or so distinct CDR3 sequences, just over 15% occurring once; the ten biggest clones make up 7%. V dropped 2 bases and J dropped 5 bases, with 12 bases sitting between them. This CDR3 has 14 residues.

This sequence joins TRBV12-3 or TRBV12-4 and TRBJ2-5; TRBD2 is a possible D gene (6 bases). The sequence was collected from a woman aged 18-30 years with stable Graves' hyperthyroidism. Sequences were obtained from peripheral blood. CDR3 sequence: CASSLLGGFETQYF. The CDR3 region has the DNA TGTGCCAGCAGTTTACTGGGGGGTTTCGAGACCCAGTACTTC.